This T cell receptor beta chain was sequenced for a study of blood T cell repertoires in COVID-19. Whole-study context: From the United States, Italy and Spain came samples of acute and convalescent COVID-19. Sources were T cells, B-cell-depleted T cells, or PBMCs; the material itself was cDNA or gDNA.

Authors' data handling: Estimation of nucleated cell counts was performed using reference gene primer amplification. Repertoires were generated with immunoSEQ multiplex PCR, while TCRdb's copy carries only in-frame clones and drops some. D and trimming were read from the DNA, whereas the V and J calls and clone size are those reported in that table. The data contain 200,000 to 250,000 clones, roughly 86% of them singletons. This receptor was taken from a man of 80 years or more with acute or convalescent COVID-19. Sequencing was done on a sample of peripheral blood.

The CDR3 protein is CASSRRGLAEYEQYF. The CDR3 region has the DNA TGTGCCAGCAGCCGGAGGGGACTAGCGGAATACGAGCAGTACTTC. This sequence joins TRBV28 and TRBJ2-7; TRBD2 matches at 11 bases. The germline gives CDR1 MDHEN, CDR2 SYDVKM. The CDR3 runs to 15 residues. With 6 bases clipped from V and 4 bases from J, the junction kept 8 bases outside the gene matches.